One and the same sample provided the 20 T cell receptor beta chains below, sequenced in a study of blood T cell repertoires in COVID-19. Clones were read by immunoSEQ multiplex PCR, and TCRdb kept only the in-frame ones, dropping some. The repertoire holds 110,000 or so clones, with roughly four fifths as singletons. Material: peripheral blood. Source of these receptors: a human donor in a cohort sampled during active COVID-19.

The chain couples TRBV6-5 to TRBJ1-3, with 7 nucleotides matching TRBD1. The CDR3 length is 15 residues. With V trimmed by 6 bases and J by 3 bases, 8 bases remained unmatched. From germline, CDR1 is MNHEY and CDR2 SVGAGI. Written as DNA, the CDR3 is TGTGCCAGCAGCTCACAAGGGGGCATTGGAAACACCATATATTTT. Translation: CASSSQGGIGNTIYF.

V is TRBV18 and J is TRBJ2-7, with 8 bases fitting TRBD2. From germline, CDR1 is KGHSH and CDR2 LQKENI. The CDR3 sequence is 16 residues long. The J segment lost 3 bases and the V segment lost 4 bases, leaving 11 bases of the junction unmatched. The CDR3 DNA is TGTGCCAGCTCACTCTCGAGCGGGAGAGGTGGCTACGAGCAGTACTTC. It yields the protein CASSLSSGRGGYEQYF.

The genes are TRBV15 and TRBJ1-4; a possible D gene is TRBD1 (5 bases). In germline, CDR1 is LNHNV, CDR2 YYDKDF (reference sequence). The CDR3 spans 12 residues. Trimming took off 8 bases at V and 8 bases at J, with 12 bases between the two ends. This chain's CDR3 is CATEGLGEKLFF. The CDR3 bases are TGTGCCACCGAGGGACTGGGGGAAAAACTGTTTTTT.

This clone was detected only once. V and J are TRBV2 and TRBJ2-7, with D tentatively TRBD2 (6 bases). Trimming took 8 bases from V and 3 from J, leaving 8 bases between them. The CDR3 runs 11 residues. The V gene's germline CDR1 is SNHLY and CDR2 FYNNEI. CDR3 residues: CASCGDYEQYF. Here the CDR3 DNA reads TGTGCCAGCTGCGGGGACTACGAGCAGTACTTC.

V usage is TRBV7-3 and J usage is TRBJ2-3; 9 positions agree with TRBD2. CDR1 and CDR2 (germline): SGHTA, FQGTGA. There are 15 residues in the CDR3. With V trimmed by 2 bases and J by 5 bases, 5 bases remained unmatched. The CDR3 loop is CASSLYAGGVDTQYF. CDR3 nucleotide sequence: TGTGCCAGCAGCTTATACGCGGGAGGGGTAGATACGCAGTATTTT.

The sample holds a few counts of this clone. The rearrangement links TRBV7-2 to TRBJ1-3; D gene ambiguous. CDR3 length equals 15 residues. Between the trimmed V and J ends, which lost 5 bases and 3 bases, there was a span of 14 bases. The germline gives CDR1 SGHTA, CDR2 FQGNSA. CDR3 sequence reads: CASSPQEAFGNTIYF. The CDR3 DNA follows: TGTGCCAGCAGCCCTCAGGAGGCGTTTGGAAACACCATATATTTT.

The chain links TRBV19 to TRBJ1-1; maybe TRBD1 (5 bases). CDR3 length: 16 residues. Trimming shortened V by 5 bases and J by 4 bases, and 20 bases separated the two germline ends. CDR1 is LNHDA and CDR2 is SQIVND in the germline V gene (reference sequence). The CDR3 coding sequence is TGTGCCAGTAGTCCTCGGCAGGGCCCACAGAGCACTGAAGCTTTCTTT. Translated, it gives CASSPRQGPQSTEAFF.

The gene calls are TRBV5-1 and TRBJ1-2, with D maybe TRBD1 (5 bases). The V end was cut by 4 bases, the J end by 4 bases, with 14 bases between. CDR3 length: 14 residues. Germline CDR1 is SGHRS and CDR2 is YFSETQ. The CDR3 nucleotides read TGCGCCAGCAGCGACCTCCAGGGATCCTATGGCTACACCTTC. It encodes CASSDLQGSYGYTF.

This sequence joins TRBV27 and TRBJ1-1; no reliable D call. CDR3 length: 16 residues. The V end lost 1 base, the J end lost 2 bases, and 14 bases lay between the germline ends. Germline V gene lookup returns CDR1 MNHEY and CDR2 SMNVEV (reference sequence). CDR3 loop: CASSLLGSSINTEAFF. CDR3 DNA: TGTGCCAGCAGTTTATTAGGGAGCTCCATAAACACTGAAGCTTTCTTT.

The chain links TRBV19 to TRBJ2-5, with 9 bases that match TRBD1. CDR3 length: 12 amino acids. Germline CDR1 LNHDA, CDR2 SQIVND (reference sequence). J gave up 4 bases and V 8 bases, and 2 bases lay outside the gene matches. This CDR3 reads CASGDRVETQYF. CDR3 in DNA: TGTGCCAGTGGGGACAGGGTAGAGACCCAGTACTTC.

This clone was recorded once. This rearrangement joins TRBV10-3 to TRBJ2-7; 9 nucleotides agree with TRBD2. J gave up 7 bases and V 7 bases, and 14 bases lay outside the gene matches. Looked up from germline, CDR1 is ENHRY and CDR2 is SYGVKD. The CDR3 contains 15 residues. In DNA, the CDR3 is TGTGCCATCAACACCGGGACTAGCCCTACTGTGGAGCAGTACTTC. Protein sequence: CAINTGTSPTVEQYF.

V usage is TRBV7-2 and J usage is TRBJ2-3; tentatively, D is TRBD1 (5 bases). Germline V gives CDR1 SGHTA, CDR2 FQGNSA. The CDR3 has 16 amino acids. Trimming removed 2 bases at V and 1 base at J, with 13 bases between. Here the CDR3 DNA reads TGTGCCAGCAGCTTACCGACAGAAACCCGCACAGATACGCAGTATTTT. Its protein is CASSLPTETRTDTQYF. Full variable domain (remainder filled in from reference TRBV7-2 and TRBJ2-3): GAGVSQSPSNKVTEKGKDVELRCDPISGHTALYWYRQSLGQGLEFLIYFQGNSAPDKSGLPSDRFSAERTGGSVSTLTIQRTQQEDSAVYLCASSLPTETRTDTQYFGPGTRLTVL.

The V gene is TRBV30, the J gene TRBJ1-5; TRBD1 is a possible D gene (5 bases). CDR1 GTSNPN and CDR2 SVGIG come from the germline V gene (reference sequence). Trimming pared 3 bases from V and 5 bases from J, leaving 11 bases between. This CDR3 comprises 13 residues. Here the CDR3 DNA reads TGTGCCTGGAGCCGACAGCCCCATCAGCCCCAGCATTTT. Translation gives CAWSRQPHQPQHF. The variable domain in full, completed from reference TRBV30 and TRBJ1-5, reads SQTIHQWPATLVQPVGSPLSLECTVEGTSNPNLYWYRQAAGRGLQLLFYSVGIGQISSEVPQNLSASRPQDRQFILSSKKLLLSDSGFYLCAWSRQPHQPQHFGDGTRLSIL.

V usage is TRBV12-3 or TRBV12-4 and J usage is TRBJ2-7, with TRBD1 matching over 8 bases. The CDR3 is 13 residues long. Germline trimming cut 6 bases from V and 4 bases from J; bases unmatched to any gene: 5. CDR3 DNA sequence: TGTGCCAGCAGCCCGGGACAGGCTTACGAGCAGTACTTC. Protein product: CASSPGQAYEQYF.

This chain links TRBV19 with TRBJ2-6, with unresolved D. This CDR3 contains 17 residues. Trimming left V 0 bases short and J 0 bases short, with 9 bases between. From germline, CDR1 is LNHDA and CDR2 SQIVND (reference sequence). This CDR3 is CASSIDRYYSGANVLTF. As DNA, the CDR3 is TGTGCCAGTAGTATAGACAGATACTACTCTGGGGCCAACGTCCTGACTTTC. The full variable domain, with the rest looked up from reference TRBV19 and TRBJ2-6, is DGGITQSPKYLFRKEGQNVTLSCEQNLNHDAMYWYRQDPGQGLRLIYYSQIVNDFQKGDIAEGYSVSREKKESFPLTVTSAQKNPTAFYLCASSIDRYYSGANVLTFGAGSRLTVL.

The chain joins TRBV29-1 to TRBJ1-4; 7 nucleotides agree with TRBD1. The V gene's germline CDR1 is SQVTM and CDR2 ANQGSEA. CDR3 length: 15 amino acids. V shed 6 bases and J 0 bases; nucleotides not matched to a gene: 7. CDR3 amino acids: CSVPGGGATNEKLFF. CDR3 in DNA: TGCAGCGTCCCGGGAGGGGGCGCAACTAATGAAAAACTGTTTTTT.

This clone has just one count. The rearrangement uses TRBV24-1 and TRBJ2-7, with D possibly matching TRBD2 (6 bases). The CDR3 sequence is 13 residues long. The germline V gene encodes CDR1 KGHDR and CDR2 SFDVKD. V was shortened by 3 bases and J by 7 bases, with 12 bases between the two germline ends. CDR3 DNA sequence: TGTGCCACCAGTGATACGGCCAGCGGGGAGCAGTACTTC. Residues: CATSDTASGEQYF.

The V call is TRBV15, the J call TRBJ2-3, with D maybe TRBD1 (6 bases). The CDR3 is made up of 15 amino acids. The germline V and J ends were trimmed by 4 bases and 7 bases, with 18 bases remaining between them. The germline V gene has CDR1 LNHNV and CDR2 YYDKDF (reference sequence). CDR3 coding DNA: TGTGCCACCAGCATGAAACAGGGCTCCGGGAATACGCAGTATTTT. This translates into CATSMKQGSGNTQYF.

In this sample, this clone turned up a few times. J is TRBJ2-5 and V is TRBV9, with D perhaps TRBD1 (6 bases). The V end was cut by 0 bases, the J end by 5 bases, with 14 bases between. Germline loops: CDR1 SGDLS, CDR2 YYNGEE. CDR3 size: 15 residues. In DNA form, the CDR3 reads TGTGCCAGCAGCGTAGGGGGTCAGGGGTACGAGACCCAGTACTTC. Amino acids: CASSVGGQGYETQYF.

V usage is TRBV3-1 (or the pseudogene TRBV3-2) and J usage is TRBJ1-1, with a possible D match to TRBD1 (5 bases). The V and J ends lost 6 bases and 2 bases respectively, with 10 bases between them. The CDR3 totals 13 residues. CDR1 is LGHDT and CDR2 is YNNKEL in the germline V gene (reference sequence). The CDR3 region has the DNA TGTGCCAGCAGGCCCGGGACTAACACTGAAGCTTTCTTT. It translates to CASRPGTNTEAFF.